These 5 T cell receptor beta chains originate from one sample sequenced in a study of cytomegalovirus exposure and HLA in healthy donors. Only in-frame clones appear in the TCRdb table, and some are missing; sequencing was by immunoSEQ multiplex PCR. The sample has 120,000 or so clones; about 96% are singletons. Specimen: PBMCs. The origin of the receptors is a man aged 18-30 years in good health and CMV-seronegative.

The V call is TRBV6-5, the J call TRBJ2-1; D is possibly TRBD2 (6 bases). Germline V gene lookup returns CDR1 MNHEY and CDR2 SVGAGI. This CDR3 spans 15 amino acids. V was shortened by 6 bases and J by 2 bases, with 14 bases between the two germline ends. For the CDR3, the DNA is TGTGCCAGCAGACCCCCCGGAGGGACCTACAATGAGCAGTTCTTC. It codes for CASRPPGGTYNEQFF.

The rearrangement joins TRBV7-9 to TRBJ1-2; 8 positions agree with TRBD1. CDR1 and CDR2 (germline): SEHNR, FQNEAQ (reference sequence). The CDR3 spans 15 residues. V shed 7 bases and J 6 bases; nucleotides not matched to a gene: 13. This CDR3 is CASIRDRGALDGYTF. In nucleotides, the CDR3 is TGTGCCAGCATCCGCGACAGGGGCGCCTTAGATGGCTACACCTTC.

This chain joins TRBV15 and TRBJ2-7; 7 bases line up with TRBD1. The CDR3 runs 14 residues. CDR1 is LNHNV and CDR2 is YYDKDF in the germline V gene (reference sequence). The J segment lost 6 bases and the V segment lost 6 bases, leaving 11 bases of the junction unmatched. The CDR3 coding sequence is TGTGCCACCAGTGAGACAGGGCCTCAGGGCGAGCAGTACTTC. Translating gives CATSETGPQGEQYF.

The genes are TRBV19 and TRBJ2-1; weak D call: TRBD2 (5 bases). There are 13 residues in the CDR3. The V gene lost 2 bases and the J gene lost 9 bases, with 11 bases spanning the gap. In germline, CDR1 is LNHDA, CDR2 SQIVND (reference sequence). The CDR3 coding sequence is TGTGCCAGTAGTATACTGGTGGCGGGTGAGCAGTTCTTC. It encodes CASSILVAGEQFF.

V and J are TRBV14 and TRBJ2-3; 7 nucleotides match TRBD2. Germline-derived CDR1 and CDR2 are SGHDN and FVKESK. This CDR3 comprises 13 residues. J lost 4 bases, V lost 4 bases, and 2 bases had no gene match. This CDR3 is CASSPRGADTQYF. The CDR3 DNA is TGTGCCAGCAGCCCCCGGGGGGCAGATACGCAGTATTTT.